This record concerns one TCR beta chain sequence. As yet, its antigen is unknown. A much larger clone differs from this one at a single base, so this may be a read error. From the 5' RACE reads, TCRdb called clonotypes with MiXCR, one entry per CDR3 protein. Among under 300,000 distinct CDR3 sequences listed, 15% to 20% were seen once. The sample originates from a study of CD8 T cells in ankylosing spondylitis. Points from the study as a whole: Before this, some motif variants had been reported in reactive arthritis synovial fluid and blood. Reports say disease-linked clones showed up significantly more in matched ankylosing spondylitis synovial fluid.

The CDR3 has 15 amino acids. Germline assignment: CDR1 SGHTA and CDR2 FQGTGA. The sequenced sample consisted of blood, either unsorted or a sorted T cell fraction (not recorded which). This clonotype was obtained from a male donor with ankylosing spondylitis or in good health (not recorded which). The chain combines TRBV7-3 with TRBJ2-1; D is undetermined. Written as DNA, the CDR3 is TGTGCCCGCAGTCCTGATTCGAGCTCCTACAATGAGCAGTTCTTC. Its translation: CARSPDSSSYNEQFF.